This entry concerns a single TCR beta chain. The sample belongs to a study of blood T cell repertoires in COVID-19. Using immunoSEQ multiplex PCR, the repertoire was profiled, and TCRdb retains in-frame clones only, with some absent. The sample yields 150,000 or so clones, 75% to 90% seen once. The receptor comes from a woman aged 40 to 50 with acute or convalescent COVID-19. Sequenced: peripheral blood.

CDR3 DNA: TGCGCCAGCAGCTTGGGGACAGGGAGAGGTACTCAGCCCCAGCATTTT. It is translated as CASSLGTGRGTQPQHF. The J gene is TRBJ1-5, the V gene TRBV5-1, with 8 bases that match TRBD1. J was trimmed by 6 bases and V by 0 bases; bases with no gene match: 8. The germline CDR1 and CDR2 sequences are SGHRS and YFSETQ. The CDR3 has 16 amino acids.